The 2 T cell receptor beta chains below all came from one sample that was sequenced in a study of cytomegalovirus exposure and HLA in healthy donors. The PCR used 60 Vbeta and 13 Jbeta primers. The data were produced by immunoSEQ multiplex PCR, yet TCRdb's version contains in-frame clones alone and is incomplete. This sample has about 130,000 clones, with over 70% found just once. Sequenced sample: PBMCs. The receptors originated from a woman aged 40 to 55 in good health and CMV-seronegative.

The rearrangement uses TRBV16 and TRBJ2-1, with TRBD1 as a possible D gene (6 bases). The CDR3 spans 13 residues. Per germline, CDR1 KGHSY and CDR2 FQNENV. V was cut by 4 bases and J by 5 bases, with 9 bases left in between. The CDR3 DNA sequence: TGTGCCAGCAGCCCCAGGGGCGACAATGAGCAGTTCTTC. Translation: CASSPRGDNEQFF.

The chain has TRBV5-1 and TRBJ2-3; no firm D call. Trimming cost V 0 bases and J 0 bases, with 11 bases left between them. This CDR3 has 16 residues. CDR1 is SGHRS, CDR2 YFSETQ, per germline. CDR3 nucleotide sequence: TGCGCCAGCAGCTTGGTTCCAGGTGGGAGCACAGATACGCAGTATTTT. As protein: CASSLVPGGSTDTQYF.